The clone carrying this T cell receptor (beta chain) was seen more than once but under ten times. Its matching antigen is unknown. These data are taken from a study of identical twins. Germline V gene lookup returns CDR1 SGDLS and CDR2 YYNGEE. The CDR3 length is 15 residues. V was clipped by 3 bases and J by 12 bases, with 22 bases between them. Whole-study findings and limits: Models underestimated TCR alpha sharing (out-of-frame) in monozygotic twins. Weaker excess twin sharing was seen among beta out-of-frame sequences.

A universal primer site was incorporated via template switching, and the cDNA contained unique molecular identifiers. TCRdb fed the 5' RACE reads into MiXCR, producing one record per CDR3 protein. The data hold about 890,000 distinct CDR3 sequences, with 9% to 15% observed a single time. This sample also appeared in a second study, on yellow fever vaccine responses in identical twins.

The rearrangement links TRBV9 to TRBJ2-1; tentative D call: TRBD2 (7 bases). Specimen: PBMCs. This TCR was recovered from a woman under 30 in good health. The CDR3 sequence is CASSAGLGGALGQFF. CDR3 nucleotide sequence: TGTGCCAGCAGCGCCGGACTGGGGGGGGCACTAGGGCAGTTCTTC.